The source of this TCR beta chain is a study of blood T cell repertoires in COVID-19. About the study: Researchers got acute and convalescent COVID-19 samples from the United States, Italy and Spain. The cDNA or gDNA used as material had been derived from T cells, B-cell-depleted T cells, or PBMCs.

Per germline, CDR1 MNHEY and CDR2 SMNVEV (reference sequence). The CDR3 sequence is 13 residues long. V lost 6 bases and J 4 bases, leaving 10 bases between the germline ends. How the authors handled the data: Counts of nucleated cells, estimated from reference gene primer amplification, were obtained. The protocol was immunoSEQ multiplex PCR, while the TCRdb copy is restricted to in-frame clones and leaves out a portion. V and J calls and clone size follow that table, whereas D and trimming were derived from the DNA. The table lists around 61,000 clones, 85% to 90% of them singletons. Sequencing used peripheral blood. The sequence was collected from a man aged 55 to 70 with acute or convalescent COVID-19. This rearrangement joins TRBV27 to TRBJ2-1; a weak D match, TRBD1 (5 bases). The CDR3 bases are TGTGCCAGCAGGAATCAGGGTTACAATGAGCAGTTCTTC. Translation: CASRNQGYNEQFF.